These 27 T cell receptor beta chains share one sample of origin, sequenced in a study of CD8+ T cells in alopecia areata. Stated treatment: oral pan-JAK inhibitor, 5-10 mg twice daily. Extraction of RNA preceded its reverse transcription into cDNA, which served as the sequencing template. This table comes from immunoSEQ multiplex PCR, and its TCRdb copy is limited to in-frame clones, with some not included. There are 190,000 or so clones in the sample; roughly 53% occur only once, and around 12% lies in the top ten. Sequencing used CD8+ T cells sorted from blood, obtained at week 24, from a patient treated with tofacitinib. These receptors were obtained from a human donor with alopecia areata.

This clone has a single count. The rearrangement uses TRBV6-6 and TRBJ2-7; 7 bases match TRBD1. CDR1 is MNHNY and CDR2 is SVGAGI in the germline V gene (reference sequence). After removal of 4 bases from V and 3 bases from J, the junction contained 6 bases not matched to a gene. This CDR3 region has 14 residues. CDR3 residues: CASSWTGRYYEQYF. The CDR3 DNA sequence: TGTGCCAGCAGTTGGACAGGTCGCTACTACGAGCAGTACTTC.

The rearrangement joins TRBV7-9 to TRBJ2-2; no definite D call. The CDR3 is made up of 14 amino acids. Germline V gene lookup returns CDR1 SEHNR and CDR2 FQNEAQ (reference sequence). The V end was cut by 3 bases, the J end by 6 bases, with 11 bases between. The CDR3 DNA reads TGTGCCAGCAGCTTTTTGGCCGCTCCCGGGGAGCTGTTTTTT. Protein product: CASSFLAAPGELFF.

The chain links TRBV5-1 to TRBJ2-1; TRBD2 matches at 8 bases. The V segment lost 4 bases and the J segment 10 bases; nucleotides outside the gene matches: 19. The CDR3 has 17 amino acids. The germline V gene has CDR1 SGHRS and CDR2 YFSETQ. The CDR3 coding sequence is TGCGCCAGCAGCCAACGATTAGCCAAACTAGCGGCTGGGGAGCAGTTCTTC. The encoded protein is CASSQRLAKLAAGEQFF.

This clone has a handful of counts. The CDR3 spells CASSSGQGKNIQYF. The CDR3 DNA sequence: TGTGCCAGCAGCTCGGGACAGGGCAAAAACATTCAGTACTTC. V gene TRBV13 combines with J gene TRBJ2-4; 9 bases map to TRBD1. With 4 bases clipped from V and 3 bases from J, the junction kept 1 base outside the gene matches. Germline-derived CDR1 and CDR2 are PRHDT and FYEKMQ (reference sequence). The CDR3 consists of 14 residues.

This clone has only a few counts. The rearrangement links TRBV12-5 to TRBJ2-7, with D possibly matching TRBD2 (6 bases). The germline gives CDR1 LGHNT, CDR2 FRNRAP. The length of the CDR3 is 14 residues. V shed 1 base and J shed 5 bases, with 12 bases lying between them. Here the CDR3 reads CASGLGGLLDEQYF. The CDR3 nucleotides are TGTGCTAGTGGTTTGGGGGGACTCCTTGACGAGCAGTACTTC. The complete variable domain, with remaining parts taken from reference TRBV12-5 and TRBJ2-7, reads DARVTQTPRHKVTEMGQEVTMRCQPILGHNTVFWYRQTMMQGLELLAYFRNRAPLDDSGMPKDRFSAEMPDATLATLKIQPSEPRDSAVYFCASGLGGLLDEQYFGPGTRLTVT.

The chain employs TRBV5-6 and TRBJ2-2, with TRBD1 identical over 9 bases. J gave up 6 bases and V 4 bases, and 4 bases lay outside the gene matches. The CDR3 has 14 residues. The germline V gene encodes CDR1 SGHDT and CDR2 YYEEEE. The CDR3 sequence is CASSPGQGPGELFF. The CDR3 bases are TGTGCCAGCAGCCCGGGACAGGGCCCCGGGGAGCTGTTTTTT.

The chain joins TRBV5-6 to TRBJ2-7, with a possible D match to TRBD1 (6 bases). The CDR3 is 14 amino acids. V was cut by 0 bases and J by 0 bases, with 7 bases left in between. Germline V gene sequence: CDR1 SGHDT, CDR2 YYEEEE. Here the CDR3 DNA reads TGTGCCAGCAGCTTGGGGACAGTCTCCTACGAGCAGTACTTC. It yields the protein CASSLGTVSYEQYF.

Regarding this clone: The final CDR3 position lacks the conserved phenylalanine or tryptophan, pointing to a likely read error. CDR3 sequence (DNA): TGTGCCTGGAGCGCAGACAGCTCCATGAACACTGAAGCTTTCCTT. Its translation: CAWSADSSMNTEAFL. The gene calls are TRBV30 and TRBJ1-1; D might be TRBD1 (5 bases). CDR1 is GTSNPN and CDR2 is SVGIG in the germline V gene (reference sequence). The CDR3 has 15 amino acids. Trimming cost V 3 bases and J 0 bases, with 14 bases left between them.

Comment on this clone: Relative to the germline gene, one junction end is altered; a read error may explain this. The chain employs TRBV7-9 and TRBJ2-5; D gene unclear. The CDR3 extends over 13 amino acids. CDR1 and CDR2 from the germline V gene are SEHNR and FQNEAQ (reference sequence). CDR3 residues: CASSFVAQQSSDF. CDR3 in DNA: TGTGCCAGCAGCTTCGTGGCACAGCAAAGTTCGGACTTC.

The J gene is TRBJ2-5, the V gene TRBV6-1; D may correspond to TRBD1 or TRBD2 (6 bases each). The CDR3 is 14 amino acids. Trimming pared 2 bases from V and 5 bases from J, leaving 12 bases between. Germline V gives CDR1 MNHNS, CDR2 SASEGT. CDR3 sequence (DNA): TGTGCCAGCAGTGAAAGGGGGGCCTTGGAGACCCAGTACTTC. Translating it yields CASSERGALETQYF.

As to this clone: The same CDR3 can be traced to other DNA sequences in this sample. This chain connects TRBV5-6 to TRBJ1-1, with D maybe TRBD1 (5 bases). The CDR3 is made up of 12 amino acids. The germline CDR1 and CDR2 sequences are SGHDT and YYEEEE. Deletions cut 0 bases from V and 8 bases from J, with 8 bases between. The CDR3 is CASSLGRTEAFF. Here the CDR3 DNA reads TGTGCCAGCAGCTTGGGTCGGACAGAAGCTTTCTTT. The full variable domain, completed using reference TRBV5-6 and TRBJ1-1, is DAGVTQSPTHLIKTRGQQVTLRCSPKSGHDTVSWYQQALGQGPQFIFQYYEEEERQRGNFPDRFSGHQFPNYSSELNVNALLLGDSALYLCASSLGRTEAFFGQGTRLTVV.

The chain is built from TRBV2 and TRBJ1-5; no firm D call. Germline loops: CDR1 SNHLY, CDR2 FYNNEI. The CDR3 extends over 16 amino acids. Trimming removed 2 bases at V and 0 bases at J, with 11 bases between. The CDR3 loop reads CASSEFLTNSNQPQHF. CDR3 sequence (DNA): TGTGCCAGCAGTGAATTCCTCACAAATAGCAATCAGCCCCAGCATTTT.

The chain couples TRBV27 to TRBJ1-5; D gene ambiguous. Trimming took 10 bases from V and 5 from J, leaving 9 bases between them. Germline CDR1 is MNHEY and CDR2 is SMNVEV (reference sequence). The CDR3 length is 11 residues. CDR3 sequence: CATGGDQPQHF. The DNA for the CDR3 is TGTGCCACGGGCGGGGATCAGCCCCAGCATTTT.

This rearrangement joins TRBV4-1 to TRBJ1-4; TRBD1 is a possible D gene (5 bases). The CDR3 sequence is 15 residues long. Germline CDR1 MGHRA, CDR2 YSYEKL. Trimming cost V 0 bases and J 8 bases, with 13 bases left between them. In DNA form, the CDR3 reads TGCGCCAGCAGCCAAGATGGGGGTGAGGGGGAAAAACTGTTTTTT. This gives the protein CASSQDGGEGEKLFF.

The chain has TRBV10-2 and TRBJ2-1; D might be TRBD1 (5 bases). Germline lookup yields CDR1 WSHSY and CDR2 SAAADI. The CDR3 has 15 amino acids. V was shortened by 3 bases and J by 1 base, with 10 bases between the two germline ends. CDR3 DNA: TGCGCCAGCAGTGAAGGGGATCCTTCCTACAATGAGCAGTTCTTC. It specifies CASSEGDPSYNEQFF.

The V gene is TRBV7-6, the J gene TRBJ1-6; 7 bases map to TRBD1. Germline CDR1 SGHVS, CDR2 FNYEAQ. Trimming took 2 bases from V and 8 from J; bases not matched to a gene: 12. The CDR3 runs 17 residues. CDR3 region: CASSLRSVDREDSPLHF. CDR3 nucleotide sequence: TGTGCCAGCAGCTTAAGGAGTGTTGACAGGGAAGATTCACCCCTCCACTTT.

The chain couples TRBV23-1 to TRBJ2-5; D may match TRBD1 or TRBD2 (5 bases each). TRBV23-1 is an ORF, and what it does is uncertain. V lost 4 bases and J 3 bases, leaving 15 bases between the germline ends. The CDR3 spans 15 residues. Written as DNA, the CDR3 is TGCGCCAGCAGTCGAGGCGAGAGGGGTAAAGAGACCCAGTACTTC. This codes for CASSRGERGKETQYF.

V is TRBV27 and J is TRBJ2-4; 7 bases are shared with TRBD1. CDR1 is MNHEY, CDR2 SMNVEV, per germline (reference sequence). The CDR3 is 17 residues long. V trimming: 0 bases; J trimming: 1 base; junction bases outside the gene matches: 6. DNA for the CDR3: TGTGCCAGCAGTTTATCAACGGGCAGGGGGGCCAAAAACATTCAGTACTTC. Protein: CASSLSTGRGAKNIQYF.

V gene TRBV27 combines with J gene TRBJ1-1; D possibly corresponds to TRBD1 (5 bases). CDR1 and CDR2 (germline): MNHEY, SMNVEV (reference sequence). The CDR3 runs to 16 residues. V was trimmed by 10 bases and J by 3 bases, leaving 24 bases between them. CDR3 nucleotides: TGTGCCACCCGACACCAGGGTCTTGTGGTGGACACTGAAGCTTTCTTT. This sequence encodes CATRHQGLVVDTEAFF.

The chain carries TRBV4-1 and TRBJ2-7, with 11 nucleotides matching TRBD1. The V segment lost 1 base and the J segment 2 bases; nucleotides outside the gene matches: 4. The CDR3 has 16 residues. From germline, CDR1 is MGHRA and CDR2 YSYEKL. The CDR3 DNA reads as TGCGCCAGCAGCCAAGCCGGGACAGGGGGACCCTACGAGCAGTACTTC. Protein product: CASSQAGTGGPYEQYF.

This clone was found a few times. The chain joins TRBV13 to TRBJ1-1, with TRBD1 identical over 8 bases. V lost 5 bases, J lost 4 bases, and 6 bases stayed unmatched. The CDR3 has 14 residues. The germline CDR1 and CDR2 sequences are PRHDT and FYEKMQ (reference sequence). CDR3 in DNA: TGTGCCAGCAGCACCAGGGGGCTTGTCACTGAAGCTTTCTTT. Encoded protein: CASSTRGLVTEAFF.

This clone was seen a handful of times. The chain is built from TRBV7-2 and TRBJ2-1; D gene unclear. The CDR3 is 16 amino acids. Per the germline V gene, CDR1 is SGHTA and CDR2 is FQGNSA. The ends were cut back, 2 bases at V and 3 bases at J, with 14 bases in the middle. The CDR3 coding sequence is TGTGCCAGCAGCTTAATTGGGGTGTCGGTCTACAATGAGCAGTTCTTC. Translating it yields CASSLIGVSVYNEQFF.

V and J are TRBV5-1 and TRBJ2-7; 9 nucleotides match TRBD1. J gave up 0 bases and V 4 bases, and 8 bases lay outside the gene matches. Germline lookup yields CDR1 SGHRS and CDR2 YFSETQ. The CDR3 spans 16 residues. This CDR3 is CASSGYRTGDSYEQYF. The CDR3 bases are TGCGCCAGCAGCGGATACCGGACAGGGGACTCCTACGAGCAGTACTTC.

The rearrangement uses TRBV4-1 and TRBJ2-7; no firm D call. The CDR3 extends over 13 amino acids. The V end lost 1 base, the J end lost 7 bases, and 11 bases lay between the germline ends. CDR1 and CDR2 (germline): MGHRA, YSYEKL. The CDR3, as DNA: TGCGCCAGCAGCCAAGTTCTGGATCTGGAGCAGTACTTC. It specifies CASSQVLDLEQYF.

This clone was observed a handful of times. The V call is TRBV9, the J call TRBJ1-5; D may be TRBD1 (6 bases). V lost 3 bases and J lost 3, with 13 bases in between. Looked up from germline, CDR1 is SGDLS and CDR2 is YYNGEE. This CDR3 is 15 amino acids long. DNA for the CDR3: TGTGCCAGCAGCGAGACAGGACACCTCAATCAGCCCCAGCATTTT. Amino acids: CASSETGHLNQPQHF.

This chain uses TRBV27 with TRBJ1-5, with D possibly matching TRBD1 (6 bases). V was clipped by 3 bases and J by 8 bases, with 14 bases between them. The CDR3 runs 14 residues. Per germline, CDR1 MNHEY and CDR2 SMNVEV (reference sequence). The CDR3 reads CASSFSQGREPQHF. The CDR3 bases are TGTGCCAGCAGTTTCTCTCAGGGGAGGGAGCCCCAGCATTTT.

V and J are TRBV7-2 and TRBJ1-1; no reliable D call. The germline V gene has CDR1 SGHTA and CDR2 FQGNSA. The CDR3 covers 17 residues. V was pared by 5 bases and J by 3 bases, with 22 bases between. The CDR3 DNA sequence: TGTGCCAGCAGCCCTTTCCTAGGGCGGGATAGGGACACTGAAGCTTTCTTT. Its translation: CASSPFLGRDRDTEAFF.